The 23 T cell receptor beta chains given below trace back to one sample, sequenced in a study of cytomegalovirus exposure and HLA in healthy donors. Method: immunoSEQ multiplex PCR; TCRdb's copy keeps in-frame clones and lacks some. This sample has about 310,000 clones, with over 75% found just once. The sample comprised PBMCs. All receptors derive from a man aged 25 to 40 in good health and CMV-seronegative.

This clone appeared a single time. The rearrangement uses TRBV7-8 and TRBJ2-1, with D hard to call. This CDR3 has 14 residues. CDR1 is SGHVS and CDR2 is FQNEAQ in the germline V gene. V was cut by 1 base and J by 0 bases, with 4 bases left in between. CDR3 DNA sequence: TGTGCCAGCAGCTTAGGCGGCTCCTACAATGAGCAGTTCTTC. Translating gives CASSLGGSYNEQFF.

The chain recombines TRBV7-9 with TRBJ2-2; 8 nucleotides line up with TRBD1. Germline V gives CDR1 SEHNR, CDR2 FQNEAQ (reference sequence). This CDR3 spans 15 amino acids. The trim removed 5 bases at V and 4 bases at J, leaving 6 bases unmatched. The CDR3: CASSPRTGFTGELFF. For the CDR3, the DNA is TGTGCCAGCAGCCCGCGGACAGGGTTCACCGGGGAGCTGTTTTTT.

The chain carries TRBV7-7 and TRBJ2-2; TRBD2 matches at 9 bases. V was clipped by 4 bases and J by 7 bases; unmatched bases: 10. CDR3 size: 16 residues. Germline CDR1 and CDR2: SSHAT and FNYEAQ (reference sequence). The CDR3 region has the DNA TGTGCCAGCAGCTCGACCACCGGGACTAGCTTCGGGGAGCTGTTTTTT. The encoded protein is CASSSTTGTSFGELFF.

The chain employs TRBV15 and TRBJ2-1; tentative D call: TRBD2 (5 bases). The CDR3 spans 13 residues. Germline V gives CDR1 LNHNV, CDR2 YYDKDF (reference sequence). Trimming took 6 bases from V and 8 from J, leaving 14 bases between them. Here the CDR3 DNA reads TGTGCCACCAGTCTAGAGAGAGGGCATGAGCAGTTCTTC. The encoded protein is CATSLERGHEQFF.

This clone showed up just a few times. This rearrangement joins TRBV6-1 to TRBJ1-2; D gene uncertain. Looked up from germline, CDR1 is MNHNS and CDR2 is SASEGT. The CDR3 contains 11 residues. With 0 bases removed from V and 10 bases from J, the gap between germline ends came to 6 bases. The CDR3: CASSEALFYTF. The CDR3 region has the DNA TGTGCCAGCAGTGAAGCCTTATTCTACACCTTC.

The chain links TRBV21-1 to TRBJ2-7; the table calls TRBD1, which could not be checked here. TRBV21-1 constitutes a pseudogene. This CDR3 spans 16 amino acids. CDR3 residues: CASSKAPQVPSYEQYF. As DNA, the CDR3 is TGTGCCAGCAGCAAAGCTCCCCAGGTTCCATCCTACGAGCAGTACTTC.

The chain carries TRBV15 and TRBJ1-5, with D maybe TRBD1 (5 bases). CDR1 and CDR2 (germline): LNHNV, YYDKDF (reference sequence). The CDR3 contains 14 residues. The V and J ends lost 0 bases and 7 bases respectively, with 10 bases between them. CDR3 sequence: CATSRDREAQPQHF. The CDR3 region has the DNA TGTGCCACCAGCAGAGACAGGGAGGCCCAGCCCCAGCATTTT. Full variable domain (outside the CDR3, taken from reference TRBV15 and TRBJ1-5): DAMVIQNPRYQVTQFGKPVTLSCSQTLNHNVMYWYQQKSSQAPKLLFHYYDKDFNNEADTPDNFQSRRPNTSFCFLDIRSPGLGDTAMYLCATSRDREAQPQHFGDGTRLSIL.

CDR3 nucleotide sequence: TGTGCCTGGAGTGTACCCAGCGGGGGGTTCAAAAACATTCAGTACTTC. Its translation is CAWSVPSGGFKNIQYF. The chain uses TRBV30 and TRBJ2-4; the match to TRBD2 covers 9 bases. CDR3 length equals 16 residues. In germline, CDR1 is GTSNPN, CDR2 SVGIG (reference sequence). The V and J ends lost 0 bases and 3 bases, in that order; junction bases with no gene match: 6.

The chain has TRBV11-2 and TRBJ2-1; D is unclear. Between the trimmed V and J ends, which lost 6 bases and 3 bases, there was a span of 15 bases. This CDR3 is 15 amino acids long. CDR1 is SGHAT, CDR2 FQNNGV, per germline. The CDR3 sequence: CASRPRSPVYNEQFF. The CDR3 nucleotides read TGTGCCAGCAGACCTAGGTCCCCAGTCTACAATGAGCAGTTCTTC.

J is TRBJ2-5 and V is TRBV4-3; 7 bases are a match to TRBD2. With V trimmed by 4 bases and J by 2 bases, 7 bases remained unmatched. The length of the CDR3 is 15 residues. The V gene's germline CDR1 is LGHNA and CDR2 YSLEER. In DNA, the CDR3 is TGCGCCAGCAGCCCCTGGGGGGGGAAACAAGAGACCCAGTACTTC. This sequence encodes CASSPWGGKQETQYF.

V and J are TRBV30 and TRBJ2-1, with D uncertain. Trimming removed 0 bases from V and 4 bases from J, with 7 bases in between. Germline loops: CDR1 GTSNPN, CDR2 SVGIG (reference sequence). The CDR3 sequence is 13 residues long. The CDR3 coding sequence is TGTGCCTGGAGTGTACAGTATTACAATGAGCAGTTCTTC. Amino acid sequence: CAWSVQYYNEQFF.

This clone appeared a few times. Within the sample, other DNA sequences also encode this same CDR3. The chain employs TRBV2 and TRBJ1-5, with 11 bases identical to TRBD1. The germline V gene has CDR1 SNHLY and CDR2 FYNNEI. After removal of 4 bases from V and 1 base from J, the junction contained 0 bases not matched to a gene. The CDR3 is made up of 15 amino acids. This CDR3 is CASSGDRGSNQPQHF. As DNA, the CDR3 is TGTGCCAGCAGTGGGGACAGGGGGAGCAATCAGCCCCAGCATTTT.

The chain combines TRBV11-2 with TRBJ2-5; D gene ambiguous. Looked up from germline, CDR1 is SGHAT and CDR2 is FQNNGV. CDR3 length: 12 residues. V was pared by 3 bases and J by 5 bases, with 7 bases between. As DNA, the CDR3 is TGTGCCAGCAGCTTTACTCCGGAGACCCAGTACTTC. Protein sequence: CASSFTPETQYF. Combining the CDR3 with reference TRBV11-2 and TRBJ2-5 gives the whole variable domain EAGVAQSPRYKIIEKRQSVAFWCNPISGHATLYWYQQILGQGPKLLIQFQNNGVVDDSQLPKDRFSAERLKGVDSTLKIQPAKLEDSAVYLCASSFTPETQYFGPGTRLLVL.

The J gene is TRBJ2-1, the V gene TRBV6-5; 12 bases line up with TRBD2. Germline V gives CDR1 MNHEY, CDR2 SVGAGI. With V trimmed by 5 bases and J by 5 bases, 4 bases remained unmatched. This CDR3 region has 15 residues. CDR3 DNA: TGTGCCAGCAGTGCTAGCGGGGGGGCCCACAATGAGCAGTTCTTC. Translation gives CASSASGGAHNEQFF.

For the CDR3, the DNA is TGCGCCAGCAGCTTGGTTTCGCCAGGAGGACAGTCCTACGAGCAGTACTTC. It specifies CASSLVSPGGQSYEQYF. The chain is built from TRBV5-1 and TRBJ2-7; D possibly corresponds to TRBD1 (6 bases). The CDR3 totals 17 residues. Germline V gene data show CDR1 as SGHRS and CDR2 as YFSETQ. V shed 0 bases and J shed 1 base, with 17 bases lying between them.

As DNA, the CDR3 is TGCAGTGCCGGGGGCTACGAGCAGTACTTC. Its translation: CSAGGYEQYF. This chain links TRBV20-1 with TRBJ2-7; D perhaps matches TRBD2 (6 bases). Trimming cost V 6 bases and J 3 bases, with 6 bases left between them. The germline V gene encodes CDR1 DFQATT and CDR2 SNEGSKA (reference sequence). The CDR3 is made up of 10 amino acids.

The CDR3 loop reads CASSVEAGYLNGYTF. In DNA form, the CDR3 reads TGTGCCAGCAGCGTAGAAGCAGGGTATCTTAATGGCTACACCTTC. V and J are TRBV9 and TRBJ1-2, with D maybe TRBD1 (5 bases). V was cut by 0 bases and J by 6 bases, with 15 bases left in between. The CDR3 sequence is 15 residues long. Germline V CDR1 and CDR2: SGDLS, YYNGEE. The full variable domain, its missing parts supplied by reference TRBV9 and TRBJ1-2, is DSGVTQTPKHLITATGQRVTLRCSPRSGDLSVYWYQQSLDQGLQFLIQYYNGEERAKGNILERFSAQQFPDLHSELNLSSLELGDSALYFCASSVEAGYLNGYTFGSGTRLTVV.

This rearrangement joins TRBV6-5 to TRBJ2-7, with 9 positions matching TRBD2. Per germline, CDR1 MNHEY and CDR2 SVGAGI. This CDR3 has 15 amino acids. J was trimmed by 7 bases and V by 6 bases; bases with no gene match: 13. The CDR3 region has the DNA TGTGCCAGCAGCTCCTCGTTAGCGGGGGCAAGTGAGCAGTACTTC. The encoded protein is CASSSSLAGASEQYF.

V usage is TRBV7-2 and J usage is TRBJ1-1, with D hard to call. V gave up 5 bases and J gave up 1 base, with 11 bases separating them. Germline-derived CDR1 and CDR2 are SGHTA and FQGNSA. The CDR3 extends over 14 amino acids. The chain's CDR3 is CASSHLRQNTEAFF. The CDR3 DNA reads TGTGCCAGCAGCCATCTGCGGCAGAACACTGAAGCTTTCTTT.

This clone was counted a few times. V and J are TRBV5-1 and TRBJ1-6; 8 bases line up with TRBD1. V shed 2 bases and J 7 bases; nucleotides not matched to a gene: 5. CDR3 length equals 15 residues. CDR1 is SGHRS, CDR2 YFSETQ, per germline. This CDR3 reads CASSFRQGRNSPLHF. The CDR3 bases are TGCGCCAGCAGCTTCCGACAGGGGAGGAATTCACCCCTCCACTTT. Supplemented by reference TRBV5-1 and TRBJ1-6, the full variable domain reads KAGVTQTPRYLIKTRGQQVTLSCSPISGHRSVSWYQQTPGQGLQFLFEYFSETQRNKGNFPGRFSGRQFSNSRSEMNVSTLELGDSALYLCASSFRQGRNSPLHFGNGTRLTVT.

J is TRBJ2-3 and V is TRBV9; 8 positions agree with TRBD1. Germline V gene lookup returns CDR1 SGDLS and CDR2 YYNGEE. Losses at the gene ends were 4 bases for V and 0 bases for J; bases not matched to a gene: 7. This CDR3 comprises 16 residues. DNA of the CDR3: TGTGCCAGCAGCCCGACAGGGGCGGTTAGCACAGATACGCAGTATTTT. This sequence encodes CASSPTGAVSTDTQYF.

This clone came up once. The V call is TRBV4-1, the J call TRBJ2-3; D gene uncertain. Germline-derived CDR1 and CDR2 are MGHRA and YSYEKL. Deletions cut 1 base from V and 7 bases from J, with 9 bases between. This CDR3 has 13 residues. The CDR3: CASSQGSWYTQYF. In DNA, the CDR3 is TGCGCCAGCAGCCAAGGTAGCTGGTATACGCAGTATTTT.

This clone has more than one count but fewer than ten. The J gene is TRBJ1-1, the V gene TRBV11-3; 11 bases fit TRBD1. After removal of 8 bases from V and 2 bases from J, the junction contained 1 base not matched to a gene. Germline V gene lookup returns CDR1 SGHNT and CDR2 YENEEA. CDR3 length: 13 residues. The CDR3 region has the DNA TGTGCCAGCGGACAGGGGGCAAACACTGAAGCTTTCTTT. Residues: CASGQGANTEAFF.